Each of the 21 T cell receptor beta chains below was sequenced from the same sample in a study of T cells after posttransplantation cyclophosphamide. A marrow graft followed busulfan-fludarabine conditioning, with cyclophosphamide on days +3 and +4. Measured with immunoSEQ multiplex PCR; TCRdb has only the in-frame clones, and not every one. Seen here are about 21,000 clones, around 90% observed once, and the top ten hold 7.3%. The sequencing used PBMCs, collected after allogeneic stem cell transplant with posttransplant cyclophosphamide. The receptors originated from a female patient aged 40 to 50 who received an allogeneic stem cell transplant from a related donor, was CMV-positive, and had no GVHD. Some of the T cells may derive from the graft donor.

This clone occurred once. The chain links TRBV7-2 to TRBJ2-1, with TRBD2 identical over 7 bases. J was trimmed by 12 bases and V by 5 bases; bases with no gene match: 16. CDR3 length: 15 amino acids. Germline-derived CDR1 and CDR2 are SGHTA and FQGNSA. This chain's CDR3 is CASSPGTTNSWGQFF. CDR3 DNA sequence: TGTGCCAGCAGCCCCGGGACTACTAATTCTTGGGGGCAGTTCTTC.

The rearrangement links TRBV28 to TRBJ2-1; 8 bases align to TRBD2. The J segment lost 3 bases and the V segment lost 3 bases, leaving 4 bases of the junction unmatched. Germline values: CDR1 MDHEN, CDR2 SYDVKM. CDR3 size: 15 residues. The CDR3 spells CASSFFSGIYNEQFF. CDR3 DNA: TGTGCCAGCAGTTTCTTTAGCGGGATCTACAATGAGCAGTTCTTC.

The rearrangement joins TRBV18 to TRBJ2-7; 7 bases match TRBD2. Per the germline V gene, CDR1 is KGHSH and CDR2 is LQKENI. The CDR3 has 13 residues. J lost 5 bases, V lost 5 bases, and 6 bases had no gene match. CDR3 loop: CASSWRLADEQYF. For the CDR3, the DNA is TGTGCCAGCTCATGGAGACTAGCAGACGAGCAGTACTTC.

The chain has TRBV7-9 and TRBJ1-1; tentative D call: TRBD1 (6 bases). CDR1 is SEHNR and CDR2 is FQNEAQ in the germline V gene (reference sequence). V lost 5 bases and J 5 bases, leaving 12 bases between the germline ends. The CDR3 extends over 13 amino acids. The CDR3 reads CASSTSGVTEAFF. The CDR3 nucleotides are TGTGCCAGCAGCACCTCAGGGGTGACTGAAGCTTTCTTT.

The gene calls are TRBV30 and TRBJ2-1; TRBD2 agrees at 10 bases. Germline values: CDR1 GTSNPN, CDR2 SVGIG (reference sequence). The CDR3 consists of 16 residues. The junction had 3 bases not matched to a gene; V was cut back by 0 bases and J by 1 base. The CDR3 DNA follows: TGTGCCTGGAGTGTATCTAGCGGGGGTTCCTACAATGAGCAGTTCTTC. Translated: CAWSVSSGGSYNEQFF.

The gene calls are TRBV5-1 and TRBJ2-3; 8 nucleotides agree with TRBD2. The CDR3 is 15 amino acids. V was pared by 2 bases and J by 1 base, with 3 bases of the junction left unmatched. Germline V gene data show CDR1 as SGHRS and CDR2 as YFSETQ. The chain's CDR3 is CASSLTSGGTDTQYF. CDR3 nucleotides: TGCGCCAGCAGCTTAACTAGCGGAGGCACAGATACGCAGTATTTT. Looking up the rest from reference TRBV5-1 and TRBJ2-3 gives the full variable domain: KAGVTQTPRYLIKTRGQQVTLSCSPISGHRSVSWYQQTPGQGLQFLFEYFSETQRNKGNFPGRFSGRQFSNSRSEMNVSTLELGDSALYLCASSLTSGGTDTQYFGPGTRLTVL.

This rearrangement joins TRBV5-1 to TRBJ2-7, with TRBD2 identical over 10 bases. Germline loops: CDR1 SGHRS, CDR2 YFSETQ. CDR3 length equals 17 residues. Trimming cost V 3 bases and J 4 bases; bases outside gene matches: 13. CDR3 region: CASSSGPGLARTYEQYF. As DNA, the CDR3 is TGCGCCAGCAGCTCCGGCCCGGGACTAGCGAGAACTTACGAGCAGTACTTC. The variable domain in full, completed from reference TRBV5-1 and TRBJ2-7, reads KAGVTQTPRYLIKTRGQQVTLSCSPISGHRSVSWYQQTPGQGLQFLFEYFSETQRNKGNFPGRFSGRQFSNSRSEMNVSTLELGDSALYLCASSSGPGLARTYEQYFGPGTRLTVT.

This sequence joins TRBV10-3 and TRBJ2-3; weak D call: TRBD1 (6 bases). CDR3 length equals 13 residues. V shed 10 bases and J shed 0 bases, with 11 bases lying between them. Germline-derived CDR1 and CDR2 are ENHRY and SYGVKD. The CDR3 coding sequence is TGTGCCACCGAGGACAGAAGCACAGATACGCAGTATTTT. Its protein is CATEDRSTDTQYF.

As for this clone: The junction departs from the called germline gene at one end, perhaps through a read error. The chain carries TRBV7-7 and TRBJ2-2; 7 bases fit TRBD1. The CDR3 runs to 13 residues. Looked up from germline, CDR1 is SSHAT and CDR2 is FNYEAQ (reference sequence). CDR3 sequence reads: CASSQGVTGELFF. The CDR3 DNA is TGTGCTAGCAGCCAGGGGGTCACCGGGGAGCTGTTTTTT.

This clone was detected only once. The chain uses TRBV5-1 and TRBJ2-7; D remains unclear. The ends were cut back, 0 bases at V and 1 base at J, with 14 bases in the middle. Germline-derived CDR1 and CDR2 are SGHRS and YFSETQ. The CDR3 loop spans 16 amino acids. The CDR3 DNA is TGCGCCAGCAGCTTGGGGTCTAATGAACCATCCTACGAGCAGTACTTC. Translating gives CASSLGSNEPSYEQYF. Filled out from reference TRBV5-1 and TRBJ2-7, the complete variable domain reads KAGVTQTPRYLIKTRGQQVTLSCSPISGHRSVSWYQQTPGQGLQFLFEYFSETQRNKGNFPGRFSGRQFSNSRSEMNVSTLELGDSALYLCASSLGSNEPSYEQYFGPGTRLTVT.

The genes are TRBV7-6 and TRBJ2-7, with 8 bases lining up with TRBD1. Germline values: CDR1 SGHVS, CDR2 FNYEAQ. CDR3 length: 14 residues. V shed 7 bases, J shed 2 bases, and the junction held 7 bases outside the gene matches. This CDR3 is CASTPGGQPYEQYF. CDR3 DNA sequence: TGTGCCAGCACCCCAGGGGGCCAGCCCTACGAGCAGTACTTC.

V is TRBV9 and J is TRBJ2-7; 11 positions match TRBD2. Losses at the gene ends were 0 bases for V and 4 bases for J; bases not matched to a gene: 0. The CDR3 covers 14 residues. Per germline, CDR1 SGDLS and CDR2 YYNGEE. CDR3 nucleotides: TGTGCCAGCAGCGTAGGGACTAGCGGGTACGAGCAGTACTTC. It encodes CASSVGTSGYEQYF. Variable domain in full (rest from reference TRBV9 and TRBJ2-7): DSGVTQTPKHLITATGQRVTLRCSPRSGDLSVYWYQQSLDQGLQFLIQYYNGEERAKGNILERFSAQQFPDLHSELNLSSLELGDSALYFCASSVGTSGYEQYFGPGTRLTVT.

V gene TRBV27 combines with J gene TRBJ1-2, with 9 nucleotides matching TRBD1. The CDR3 loop spans 14 amino acids. Looked up from germline, CDR1 is MNHEY and CDR2 is SMNVEV (reference sequence). The junction had 7 bases not matched to a gene; V was cut back by 5 bases and J by 6 bases. In DNA, the CDR3 is TGTGCCAGCAGTGTCCGGACAGGGGAGGATGGCTACACCTTC. This translates into CASSVRTGEDGYTF.

In its sample, this clone was seen a few times. The chain uses TRBV28 and TRBJ2-2; D may be TRBD2 (5 bases). V lost 5 bases, J lost 4 bases, and 14 bases lay in between. The V gene's germline CDR1 is MDHEN and CDR2 SYDVKM. The CDR3 runs to 15 residues. The CDR3 region is CASSKLDRGTGELFF. CDR3 sequence (DNA): TGTGCCAGCAGTAAACTAGACCGAGGCACCGGGGAGCTGTTTTTT.

The rearrangement links TRBV5-4 to TRBJ2-2; possibly TRBD2 for D (6 bases). Between the trimmed V and J ends, which lost 0 bases and 6 bases, there was a span of 15 bases. The length of the CDR3 is 16 residues. CDR1 and CDR2 (germline): SGHNT, YYREEE (reference sequence). This chain's CDR3 is CASSLEGLWGAGELFF. The CDR3 region has the DNA TGTGCCAGCAGCTTGGAGGGGCTTTGGGGGGCCGGGGAGCTGTTTTTT.

The chain links TRBV4-1 to TRBJ2-4; a weak D match, TRBD2 (7 bases). Per the germline V gene, CDR1 is MGHRA and CDR2 is YSYEKL. This CDR3 contains 16 residues. V lost 1 base, J lost 6 bases, and 16 bases lay in between. The CDR3 DNA is TGCGCCAGCAGCCAAGTGGGGGGGCTCGGGCTAAACATTCAGTACTTC. Residues: CASSQVGGLGLNIQYF.

The J gene is TRBJ2-2, the V gene TRBV7-3; unclear D gene. V lost 5 bases and J 4 bases, leaving 11 bases between the germline ends. CDR1 and CDR2 from the germline V gene are SGHTA and FQGTGA. The CDR3 is 14 amino acids. The CDR3 region is CASSPQHSTGELFF. As DNA, the CDR3 is TGTGCCAGCAGCCCCCAGCACAGCACCGGGGAGCTGTTTTTT.

This chain links TRBV7-8 with TRBJ2-3; TRBD2 matches 7 bases. The CDR3 runs 18 residues. CDR1 is SGHVS and CDR2 is FQNEAQ in the germline V gene. Trimming at V came to 5 bases and at J to 2 bases, leaving 16 bases not matched to a gene. CDR3 protein: CASSRDTEAGFLTDTQYF. For the CDR3, the DNA is TGTGCCAGCAGCCGAGACACAGAAGCGGGGTTTCTCACAGATACGCAGTATTTT.

The chain employs TRBV30 and TRBJ2-3; a weak D match, TRBD2 (5 bases). The CDR3 contains 12 residues. V lost 4 bases and J 6 bases, leaving 11 bases between the germline ends. Per germline, CDR1 GTSNPN and CDR2 SVGIG (reference sequence). CDR3 sequence reads: CAWIVGADTQYF. In nucleotides, the CDR3 is TGTGCCTGGATAGTGGGAGCCGATACGCAGTATTTT.

The rearrangement uses TRBV6-5 and TRBJ1-1; D unresolved. This CDR3 has 13 residues. From germline, CDR1 is MNHEY and CDR2 SVGAGI. V gave up 5 bases and J gave up 4 bases, with 11 bases separating them. In nucleotides, the CDR3 is TGTGCCAGCAGTCTGTCGTCGTTCACTGAAGCTTTCTTT. Protein: CASSLSSFTEAFF.

V and J are TRBV27 and TRBJ2-7, with 8 bases that match TRBD2. With 6 bases clipped from V and 1 base from J, the junction kept 8 bases outside the gene matches. Germline-derived CDR1 and CDR2 are MNHEY and SMNVEV (reference sequence). This CDR3 comprises 15 residues. The CDR3 here is CASRRGGTPSYEQYF. DNA of the CDR3: TGTGCCAGCAGACGGGGGGGCACCCCATCCTACGAGCAGTACTTC.